This T cell receptor beta chain is drawn from a study of beta chain features in type 1 diabetes. Study-wide context: Analysis included over 90 million sorted cells drawn from all samples.

Staining for CD45RO/CCR7/CD25/CD127/CD95/CD27 allowed sorting of CD4+ naive, central memory, regulatory and stem cell-like memory cells. As every portion of the isolated RNA was reverse transcribed, the sequencing read expressed TCRB transcripts. Profiled with immunoSEQ multiplex PCR; TCRdb holds only in-frame clones, not every one. The sample yields fewer than 15,000 clones, around three fifths seen once. Worth noting for this clone: Its cognate antigen is unknown.

The V and J ends lost 7 bases and 6 bases respectively, with 10 bases between them. The germline gives CDR1 SQVTM, CDR2 ANQGSEA. This CDR3 has 12 residues. Study results and limitations: Moderate but significant shortening of TCRB CDR3s was recorded in all four CD4+ subsets from Type 1 diabetes patients. The naive, central memory and Treg TCRB repertoires of patients appeared to be more similar to one another than those of healthy donors.

The receptor comes from a woman between 18 and 29 years old with type 1 diabetes. Sample: stem cell memory CD4+ T cells from blood. The genes are TRBV29-1 and TRBJ1-6; D perhaps matches TRBD1 (6 bases). The CDR3 loop is CSAQDSNSPLHF. The CDR3 nucleotides read TGCAGCGCTCAGGACAGTAATTCACCCCTCCACTTT.